Following are 15 T cell receptor beta chains from one sample sequenced in a study of post-analysis software for immune sequencing data. Each TCR beta cDNA library carried unique molecular identifiers. TCRdb re-called the PCR reads through MiXCR, storing one row per CDR3 protein. The table shows hundreds of thousands of distinct CDR3 sequences, with less than 35% occurring only once. Study results and caveats: Five or six TRBV segments, TRBV5-6, TRBV5-1 and TRBV20-1 among them, were found more frequent in patients than controls.

No antigen is known for these receptors. The source material was blood. The receptors come from a girl under 18 with multiple sclerosis.

The chain uses TRBV18 and TRBJ2-7; TRBD1 is a possible D gene (6 bases). CDR1 KGHSH and CDR2 LQKENI come from the germline V gene. Trimming left V 2 bases short and J 5 bases short, with 13 bases between. The CDR3 extends over 14 amino acids. The CDR3 region has the DNA TGTGCCAGCTCACCAGCCAGGGGAATCGACGAGCAGTACTTC. It encodes CASSPARGIDEQYF.

Here the CDR3 DNA reads TGCAGCGGGGGGAGGAACACTGAAGCTTTCTTT. Its translation is CSGGRNTEAFF. The chain combines TRBV29-1 with TRBJ1-1; tentative D call: TRBD1 (5 bases). V gave up 7 bases and J gave up 1 base, with 7 bases separating them. CDR1 is SQVTM, CDR2 ANQGSEA, per germline. The CDR3 extends over 11 amino acids.

This clonotype has just a few counts. This chain joins TRBV20-1 and TRBJ2-7, with no clear D. V gave up 1 base and J gave up 6 bases, with 19 bases separating them. This CDR3 contains 15 residues. Germline lookup yields CDR1 DFQATT and CDR2 SNEGSKA (reference sequence). CDR3 sequence: CSARANTALRGEQYF. The CDR3 coding sequence is TGCAGTGCTAGAGCCAACACAGCCTTGAGAGGCGAGCAGTACTTC.

The genes are TRBV6-2 or TRBV6-3 and TRBJ2-2; D is unresolved. CDR3 length equals 15 residues. Germline V gives CDR1 MNHEY, CDR2 SVGEGT. V shed 4 bases and J shed 6 bases, with 15 bases lying between them. The CDR3: CASSLGLLFSGELFF. The CDR3 DNA follows: TGTGCCAGCAGTTTGGGTCTGCTCTTTTCCGGGGAGCTGTTTTTT.

The chain carries TRBV20-1 and TRBJ2-3, with 9 bases fitting TRBD1. CDR3 length equals 14 residues. V shed 6 bases and J 1 base; nucleotides not matched to a gene: 5. The V gene's germline CDR1 is DFQATT and CDR2 SNEGSKA (reference sequence). The CDR3 nucleotides read TGCAGTGCCGTATGGGACAGGGGCACAGATACGCAGTATTTT. Protein sequence: CSAVWDRGTDTQYF.

This clonotype was seen a single time. V is TRBV27 and J is TRBJ2-4; 8 bases map to TRBD1. The J call may be faulty, since TRBJ2-7 better matches the DNA end. The CDR3 loop spans 15 amino acids. Germline loops: CDR1 MNHEY, CDR2 SMNVEV (reference sequence). Here the CDR3 DNA reads TGTGCCAGCAGTGGCTCCGGGACAGGAGGCTACGAGCAGTACTTC. It translates to CASSGSGTGGYEQYF.

The chain recombines TRBV7-3 with TRBJ2-1; D uncertain. Trimming took 0 bases from V and 5 from J, leaving 8 bases between them. Germline V gene sequence: CDR1 SGHTA, CDR2 FQGTGA. The CDR3 length is 14 residues. The CDR3 region is CASSLTGPNNEQFF. For the CDR3, the DNA is TGTGCCAGCAGCTTAACGGGTCCCAACAATGAGCAGTTCTTC.

The chain is built from TRBV7-2 and TRBJ2-5; tentative D call: TRBD2 (5 bases). V was trimmed by 6 bases and J by 3 bases, leaving 14 bases between them. Germline V lookup: CDR1 SGHTA, CDR2 FQGNSA. The CDR3 consists of 14 residues. This CDR3 is CASRPRWGEETQYF. The CDR3 DNA follows: TGTGCCAGCAGACCGAGGTGGGGAGAAGAGACCCAGTACTTC.

The chain recombines TRBV12-3 or TRBV12-4 with TRBJ2-5, with 14 bases fitting TRBD2. This CDR3 contains 15 residues. V dropped 4 bases and J dropped 5; count of bases not matched to a gene: 3. CDR3 region: CASSWTSGGSETQYF. For the CDR3, the DNA is TGTGCCAGCAGTTGGACTAGCGGGGGGTCGGAGACCCAGTACTTC.

This sequence joins TRBV7-9 and TRBJ2-5; 8 positions match TRBD1. Germline CDR1 is SEHNR and CDR2 is FQNEAQ (reference sequence). V was pared by 4 bases and J by 2 bases, with 9 bases of the junction left unmatched. The length of the CDR3 is 16 residues. CDR3 sequence (DNA): TGTGCCAGCAGCTCCCTAGGGACAGGCGAACAAGAGACCCAGTACTTC. Amino acids: CASSSLGTGEQETQYF.

On this clonotype itself: A much larger clone lies one base from this, so it may be a read error. The rearrangement uses TRBV29-1 and TRBJ2-7; 8 bases fit TRBD2. V lost 7 bases and J lost 6; bases outside the gene matches: 17. CDR1 is SQVTM, CDR2 ANQGSEA, per germline. The CDR3 loop spans 15 amino acids. CDR3: CSAGDRSGGTFEQYF. In nucleotides, the CDR3 is TGCAGCGCTGGGGACCGTTCGGGAGGGACTTTCGAGCAGTACTTC.

The genes are TRBV12-3 or TRBV12-4 and TRBJ2-7, with D perhaps TRBD2 (5 bases). V was shortened by 4 bases and J by 5 bases, with 15 bases between the two germline ends. The CDR3 sequence is 14 residues long. CDR3 sequence (DNA): TGTGCCAGCAGTTCTGAGGGATTTTACCACGAGCAGTACTTC. Translating it yields CASSSEGFYHEQYF.

In its sample, this clonotype was seen a few times. This chain's CDR3 is CASSHIIQGFQETQYF. CDR3 coding DNA: TGCGCCAGCAGCCATATTATTCAGGGGTTCCAAGAGACCCAGTACTTC. V gene TRBV4-1 combines with J gene TRBJ2-5; D might be TRBD1 (6 bases). The CDR3 has 16 amino acids. Germline CDR1 is MGHRA and CDR2 is YSYEKL. Trimming shortened V by 3 bases and J by 1 base, and 15 bases separated the two germline ends.

The chain joins TRBV20-1 to TRBJ2-3; D possibly matches TRBD1 or TRBD2 (5 bases each). The CDR3 covers 15 residues. Trimming took 1 base from V and 5 from J, leaving 16 bases between them. Per the germline V gene, CDR1 is DFQATT and CDR2 is SNEGSKA (reference sequence). This chain's CDR3 is CSARVMGEWGDTQYF. CDR3 nucleotides: TGCAGTGCTAGAGTGATGGGGGAGTGGGGAGATACGCAGTATTTT.

This clonotype was recorded once. This sequence joins TRBV20-1 and TRBJ2-1, with 8 bases aligning to TRBD2. Germline assignment: CDR1 DFQATT and CDR2 SNEGSKA (reference sequence). With V trimmed by 8 bases and J by 13 bases, 16 bases remained unmatched. The CDR3 totals 13 residues. CDR3 amino acids: CSPTSGGLREQFF. The CDR3 coding sequence is TGCAGTCCAACAAGCGGGGGACTACGGGAACAGTTCTTC.